Below are 27 T cell receptor beta chains sequenced from a single sample in a study of blood T cell repertoires in COVID-19. TCRdb's copy holds only in-frame clones and misses some; the assay was immunoSEQ multiplex PCR. The sample yields approximately 140,000 clones, 75% to 90% seen once. The sequencing sample was made of peripheral blood. Receptors originate from a woman aged 55-70 years with active or convalescent COVID-19.

The sample holds one count of this clone. The chain employs TRBV4-3 and TRBJ1-1; TRBD1 aligns across 10 bases. Germline assignment: CDR1 LGHNA and CDR2 YSLEER. J lost 6 bases, V lost 4 bases, and 5 bases had no gene match. The CDR3 covers 14 residues. For the CDR3, the DNA is TGCGCCAGCAGCCTGACAGGGGGCAACGCTGAAGCTTTCTTT. Its protein is CASSLTGGNAEAFF.

The genes are TRBV19 and TRBJ2-7, with a weak D call TRBD1 (5 bases). Germline values: CDR1 LNHDA, CDR2 SQIVND (reference sequence). V dropped 6 bases and J dropped 2 bases, with 8 bases sitting between them. The CDR3 is 12 residues long. The CDR3: CASSMTAYEQYF. The DNA of the CDR3 is TGTGCCAGTAGCATGACAGCCTACGAGCAGTACTTC.

The chain couples TRBV7-6 to TRBJ2-7; D might be TRBD2 (5 bases). This CDR3 has 14 amino acids. Trimming took 5 bases from V and 5 from J, leaving 16 bases between them. Germline CDR1 SGHVS, CDR2 FNYEAQ. The CDR3 DNA is TGTGCCAGCAGCCCCGGAGGAGGTAGGGACGAGCAGTACTTC. Its translation is CASSPGGGRDEQYF.

This rearrangement joins TRBV15 to TRBJ2-5, with TRBD1 identical over 9 bases. Germline-derived CDR1 and CDR2 are LNHNV and YYDKDF (reference sequence). Trimming cost V 4 bases and J 0 bases; bases outside gene matches: 3. The CDR3 is 15 residues long. The CDR3 protein is CATSKDRGYQETQYF. In DNA, the CDR3 is TGTGCCACCAGCAAAGACAGGGGGTACCAAGAGACCCAGTACTTC.

The V gene is TRBV7-2, the J gene TRBJ2-3, with TRBD2 identical over 13 bases. CDR1 SGHTA and CDR2 FQGNSA come from the germline V gene. With 5 bases clipped from V and 0 bases from J, the junction kept 8 bases outside the gene matches. The CDR3 length is 18 residues. The CDR3 region is CASSKLAGGAFSTDTQYF. The CDR3 DNA follows: TGTGCCAGCAGCAAACTAGCGGGGGGGGCATTTAGCACAGATACGCAGTATTTT.

This chain joins TRBV29-1 and TRBJ2-5; tentatively, D is TRBD1 (6 bases). Trimming cost V 6 bases and J 2 bases, with 10 bases left between them. The germline V gene encodes CDR1 SQVTM and CDR2 ANQGSEA. The CDR3 covers 12 residues. Here the CDR3 DNA reads TGCAGCGTCGGACAGATTCAAGAGACCCAGTACTTC. Translating it yields CSVGQIQETQYF.

V is TRBV6-6 and J is TRBJ1-2; TRBD1 agrees at 7 bases. Germline lookup yields CDR1 MNHNY and CDR2 SVGAGI (reference sequence). V dropped 6 bases and J dropped 7; count of bases not matched to a gene: 8. The CDR3 contains 13 residues. CDR3 sequence (DNA): TGTGCCAGCAGCGTGGGACAGAACCCTGGCTACACCTTC. It is translated as CASSVGQNPGYTF.

The rearrangement uses TRBV7-9 and TRBJ1-2; D is possibly TRBD1 (6 bases). Between the trimmed V and J ends, which lost 1 base and 2 bases, there was a span of 8 bases. CDR3 length equals 14 residues. CDR1 and CDR2 from the germline V gene are SEHNR and FQNEAQ (reference sequence). DNA for the CDR3: TGTGCCAGCAGCTTAGGACAGGTGAACTATGGCTACACCTTC. This codes for CASSLGQVNYGYTF.

V is TRBV18 and J is TRBJ2-2; TRBD1 matches at 7 bases. Germline V gives CDR1 KGHSH, CDR2 LQKENI. The CDR3 runs to 13 residues. V dropped 2 bases and J dropped 6; count of bases not matched to a gene: 0. CDR3 DNA sequence: TGTGCCAGCTCACCAACAGGGGCCGGGGAGCTGTTTTTT. Encoded protein: CASSPTGAGELFF.

V is TRBV7-9 and J is TRBJ1-3; 7 nucleotides line up with TRBD1. CDR3 length equals 14 residues. J lost 0 bases, V lost 5 bases, and 1 base had no gene match. The V gene's germline CDR1 is SEHNR and CDR2 FQNEAQ (reference sequence). CDR3 coding DNA: TGTGCCAGCAGCAGGGACAGCTCTGGAAACACCATATATTTT. It translates to CASSRDSSGNTIYF.

The chain is built from TRBV21-1 and TRBJ2-1; the table's D call TRBD2 went unverified against the DNA. TRBV21-1 is deemed a pseudogene. This CDR3 is 11 amino acids long. This CDR3 is CASSNGNEQFF. CDR3 nucleotide sequence: TGTGCCAGCAGCAACGGGAATGAGCAGTTCTTC.

The CDR3 region is CASAGDEQPQHF. CDR3 DNA: TGTGCTAGTGCGGGGGACGAGCAGCCCCAGCATTTT. This chain uses TRBV12-5 with TRBJ1-5; tentatively, D is TRBD1 (5 bases). Germline V gene sequence: CDR1 LGHNT, CDR2 FRNRAP. This CDR3 contains 12 residues. With 7 bases removed from V and 7 bases from J, the gap between germline ends came to 11 bases.

The genes are TRBV2 and TRBJ1-2; TRBD1 aligns across 7 bases. The CDR3 extends over 14 amino acids. Germline-derived CDR1 and CDR2 are SNHLY and FYNNEI. V gave up 5 bases and J gave up 3 bases; unmatched junction bases: 6. CDR3 region: CASSPTGADYGYTF. DNA for the CDR3: TGTGCCAGCAGTCCAACAGGGGCCGACTATGGCTACACCTTC.

The chain uses TRBV5-4 and TRBJ1-2, with a tentative D call TRBD1 (5 bases). The V and J ends lost 3 bases and 0 bases respectively, with 12 bases between them. The CDR3 spans 15 residues. Germline-derived CDR1 and CDR2 are SGHNT and YYREEE (reference sequence). This CDR3 is CASSSKTATNYGYTF. In nucleotides, the CDR3 is TGTGCCAGCAGCTCCAAGACAGCTACTAACTATGGCTACACCTTC.

This sequence joins TRBV4-3 and TRBJ2-5; TRBD2 might be the D (7 bases). V lost 0 bases, J lost 4 bases, and 18 bases lay in between. The germline gives CDR1 LGHNA, CDR2 YSLEER. The CDR3 loop spans 17 amino acids. The CDR3 reads CASSQESRGASRETQYF. The CDR3, as DNA: TGCGCCAGCAGCCAAGAAAGTCGGGGGGCCTCCCGAGAGACCCAGTACTTC.

This chain joins TRBV7-8 and TRBJ2-7; tentatively, D is TRBD2 (6 bases). This CDR3 comprises 14 residues. Trimming cost V 5 bases and J 2 bases, with 13 bases left between them. Germline CDR1 SGHVS, CDR2 FQNEAQ. The CDR3 here is CASSPGRFTYEQYF. Here the CDR3 DNA reads TGTGCCAGCAGCCCGGGGAGGTTTACCTACGAGCAGTACTTC.

The rearrangement links TRBV5-1 to TRBJ2-1; the match to TRBD1 covers 8 bases. Germline CDR1 and CDR2: SGHRS and YFSETQ. With V trimmed by 4 bases and J by 4 bases, 7 bases remained unmatched. There are 15 residues in the CDR3. CDR3 DNA sequence: TGCGCCAGCAGCAACACAGGGGGGCGATACAATGAGCAGTTCTTC. Translating gives CASSNTGGRYNEQFF.

This rearrangement joins TRBV10-3 to TRBJ2-3; 7 bases are a match to TRBD2. This CDR3 contains 14 residues. CDR1 is ENHRY, CDR2 SYGVKD, per germline. The junction had 2 bases not matched to a gene; V was cut back by 0 bases and J by 5 bases. The CDR3 DNA reads as TGTGCCATCAGTGAGTCGGGGGGGGGAGATACGCAGTATTTT. This gives the protein CAISESGGGDTQYF.

This clone occurred once. The chain recombines TRBV12-3 or TRBV12-4 with TRBJ1-1; TRBD1 is a possible D gene (5 bases). The CDR3 loop spans 12 amino acids. Trimming took 4 bases from V and 5 from J, leaving 8 bases between them. Here the CDR3 reads CASSWGRTEAFF. The CDR3 DNA reads TGTGCCAGCAGTTGGGGGAGGACTGAAGCTTTCTTT.

The chain employs TRBV7-6 and TRBJ2-3; D might be TRBD2 (7 bases). This CDR3 has 14 amino acids. Germline lookup yields CDR1 SGHVS and CDR2 FNYEAQ. V dropped 3 bases and J dropped 6 bases, with 13 bases sitting between them. The CDR3 protein is CASSLEGGSDTQYF. The CDR3 coding sequence is TGTGCCAGCAGCTTGGAGGGGGGGAGTGATACGCAGTATTTT.

The rearrangement uses TRBV2 and TRBJ1-1, with TRBD1 as a possible D gene (5 bases). The CDR3 totals 14 residues. The germline CDR1 and CDR2 sequences are SNHLY and FYNNEI. V gave up 10 bases and J gave up 5 bases, with 20 bases separating them. Written as DNA, the CDR3 is TGTGCCAACCCCCCGGGTGACAGAAGGACTGAAGCTTTCTTT. As protein: CANPPGDRRTEAFF. Full variable domain (outside the CDR3, taken from reference TRBV2 and TRBJ1-1): EPEVTQTPSHQVTQMGQEVILRCVPISNHLYFYWYRQILGQKVEFLVSFYNNEISEKSEIFDDQFSVERPDGSNFTLKIRSTKLEDSAMYFCANPPGDRRTEAFFGQGTRLTVV.

The gene calls are TRBV12-3 or TRBV12-4 and TRBJ2-3; D gene ambiguous. The CDR3 has 12 amino acids. Trimming took off 4 bases at V and 4 bases at J, with 6 bases between the two ends. The CDR3 nucleotides read TGTGCCAGCAGTTACACGCCAGATACGCAGTATTTT. It translates to CASSYTPDTQYF.

This rearrangement joins TRBV6-5 to TRBJ1-1, with 8 bases that match TRBD1. J lost 1 base, V lost 7 bases, and 5 bases had no gene match. The length of the CDR3 is 14 residues. The germline gives CDR1 MNHEY, CDR2 SVGAGI. CDR3 sequence: CASKPGQGNTEAFF. CDR3 nucleotide sequence: TGTGCCAGCAAACCAGGACAGGGGAACACTGAAGCTTTCTTT.

This chain uses TRBV25-1 with TRBJ1-2; D perhaps matches TRBD1 (5 bases). The CDR3 runs to 13 residues. The germline V and J ends were trimmed by 2 bases and 5 bases, with 9 bases remaining between them. Germline CDR1 MGHDK, CDR2 SYGVNS. CDR3 in amino acids: CASSEQGLYGYTF. CDR3 DNA sequence: TGTGCCAGCAGTGAACAGGGACTTTATGGCTACACCTTC.

This rearrangement joins TRBV12-3 or TRBV12-4 to TRBJ1-4; weak D call: TRBD1 (5 bases). This CDR3 comprises 13 residues. V lost 5 bases to trimming and J lost 7 bases, with 11 bases between them. CDR3 protein: CASSAGGGEKLFF. The CDR3 bases are TGTGCCAGCAGTGCGGGGGGGGGTGAAAAACTGTTTTTT.

J is TRBJ1-4 and V is TRBV7-9; TRBD1 agrees at 8 bases. CDR1 and CDR2 from the germline V gene are SEHNR and FQNEAQ (reference sequence). This CDR3 spans 16 amino acids. V lost 4 bases, J lost 0 bases, and 4 bases stayed unmatched. The CDR3 loop reads CASSYTGGATNEKLFF. The DNA for the CDR3 is TGTGCCAGCAGCTACACAGGGGGAGCAACTAATGAAAAACTGTTTTTT.

V gene TRBV4-3 combines with J gene TRBJ2-3; D is unresolved. Trimming removed 4 bases from V and 0 bases from J, with 8 bases in between. Germline-derived CDR1 and CDR2 are LGHNA and YSLEER. The length of the CDR3 is 14 residues. CDR3 DNA sequence: TGCGCCAGCAGCCGAGGATCAAGCACAGATACGCAGTATTTT. Translating gives CASSRGSSTDTQYF.